This TCR beta chain was captured in a study of CD8 T cells in ankylosing spondylitis. Study-level results: One TCR beta motif, made up of under ten highly homologous variants, appeared characteristic of ankylosing spondylitis blood. Reportedly, matched ankylosing spondylitis synovial fluid was significantly enriched for disease-linked clones. Some of these motif variants have turned up before, in reports on reactive arthritis synovial fluid and blood.

This clonotype was counted ten times or more. The antigen is undetermined. In making TCR beta libraries, quantitative 5'-RACE with molecular barcodes was used. In TCRdb, the 5' RACE reads were re-called with MiXCR into one record per CDR3 protein. In the table there are fewer than 250,000 distinct CDR3 sequences, over 9.5% of which are singletons. The CDR3 sequence is 16 residues long. The junction had 9 bases not matched to a gene; V was cut back by 5 bases and J by 1 base. The germline gives CDR1 SEHNR, CDR2 FQNEAQ (reference sequence). Sequencing used blood, either unsorted or a sorted T cell fraction (not recorded which). The chain carries TRBV7-9 and TRBJ1-1, with 8 bases fitting TRBD1. The TCR was taken from a male donor with ankylosing spondylitis or in good health (not recorded which). The CDR3 is CASSPLGQGKNTEAFF. DNA for the CDR3: TGTGCCAGCAGCCCTCTCGGACAGGGAAAGAACACTGAAGCTTTCTTT. Complete variable domain (other parts from reference TRBV7-9 and TRBJ1-1): DTGVSQNPRHKITKRGQNVTFRCDPISEHNRLYWYRQTLGQGPEFLTYFQNEAQLEKSRLLSDRFSAERPKGSFSTLEIQRTEQGDSAMYLCASSPLGQGKNTEAFFGQGTRLTVV.